This TCR beta chain was found in a study of T cell changes during pregnancy in multiple sclerosis. The CDR3 sequence is 13 residues long. Germline CDR1 reads MDHEN; CDR2 reads SYDVKM. Trimming left V 5 bases short and J 8 bases short, with 15 bases between. The method was immunoSEQ multiplex PCR; TCRdb's version includes in-frame clones alone and lacks a portion of them. The sample consists of over 45,000 clones, 80% to 95% of them appearing once. The chain combines TRBV28 with TRBJ1-2, with a possible D match to TRBD1 (6 bases). The input for sequencing was peripheral blood, taken in the third trimester of pregnancy. This TCR came from a female donor in good health, enrolled as a control in a pregnancy study. The CDR3 here is CASSPPGGGGYTF. The CDR3 DNA reads as TGTGCCAGCAGTCCGCCTGGGGGCGGGGGCTACACCTTC.